Presented here are 29 T cell receptor beta chains from one specimen sequenced in a study of CD8 T cells in Susac syndrome. The RNA input was roughly 0.45 to 1 ug, and it was reverse transcribed with random hexamers. TCRdb re-analysed the immunoSEQ multiplex PCR reads in MiXCR, keeping a single row per CDR3 protein. This sample carries about 250,000 distinct CDR3 sequences, around 95% of them seen once, and the ten largest clones take approximately 0.07%. The sequencing input was CD4+ T cells from PBMCs. The receptors derive from a human donor with multiple sclerosis.

The V and J genes are TRBV9 and TRBJ1-2; TRBD1 matches at 7 bases. Germline V gives CDR1 SGDLS, CDR2 YYNGEE. The CDR3 has 16 amino acids. J gave up 1 base and V 4 bases, and 10 bases lay outside the gene matches. The CDR3 region has the DNA TGTGCCAGCAGCTCTCGGACAGGCCCCCTTAACTATGGCTACACCTTC. Translating gives CASSSRTGPLNYGYTF.

This rearrangement joins TRBV4-2 to TRBJ2-7; possible D gene TRBD2, 5 bases. This CDR3 is 18 amino acids long. Germline V gives CDR1 LGHNA, CDR2 YNFKEQ. Deletions cut 0 bases from V and 2 bases from J, with 20 bases between. The CDR3 region has the DNA TGTGCCAGCAGCCAAGAAAGGACCCTGGGTAGCGCAGCCTACGAGCAGTACTTC. This sequence encodes CASSQERTLGSAAYEQYF.

The J gene is TRBJ1-1, the V gene TRBV30; 8 bases are shared with TRBD1. The CDR3 is made up of 14 amino acids. CDR1 is GTSNPN and CDR2 is SVGIG in the germline V gene (reference sequence). V was clipped by 3 bases and J by 5 bases; unmatched bases: 8. CDR3 DNA sequence: TGTGCCTGGAGGAAGGGACACAGGGGGACTGAAGCTTTCTTT. Residues: CAWRKGHRGTEAFF.

This clonotype was seen just once. The rearrangement links TRBV12-3 or TRBV12-4 to TRBJ1-5; the D gene is possibly TRBD1 (6 bases). There are 15 residues in the CDR3. V gave up 5 bases and J gave up 2 bases, with 13 bases separating them. DNA of the CDR3: TGTGCCAGCAGTCAAATCCACAGGGGCAATCAGCCCCAGCATTTT. Protein product: CASSQIHRGNQPQHF.

The chain's CDR3 is CSARDAENTEAFF. CDR3 bases: TGCAGTGCTAGAGATGCAGAGAACACTGAAGCTTTCTTT. The rearrangement uses TRBV20-1 and TRBJ1-1, with D uncertain. The CDR3 sequence is 13 residues long. Germline V gives CDR1 DFQATT, CDR2 SNEGSKA (reference sequence). Trimming shortened V by 0 bases and J by 1 base, and 6 bases separated the two germline ends.

The chain joins TRBV19 to TRBJ1-2; possible D gene TRBD1, 5 bases. The CDR3 consists of 14 residues. Deletions cut 5 bases from V and 8 bases from J, with 18 bases between. The germline V gene encodes CDR1 LNHDA and CDR2 SQIVND (reference sequence). The DNA of the CDR3 is TGTGCCAGTAGTTACCGCGGGACCTTCGTGGGCTACACCTTC. This codes for CASSYRGTFVGYTF.

This clonotype has only a few counts. This chain joins TRBV9 and TRBJ1-2, with D maybe TRBD1 (5 bases). The V gene lost 5 bases and the J gene lost 5 bases, with 13 bases spanning the gap. CDR1 is SGDLS, CDR2 YYNGEE, per germline. The CDR3 totals 13 residues. The CDR3 sequence is CASSDGTGYGYTF. The CDR3 DNA sequence: TGTGCCAGCAGTGACGGGACGGGATATGGCTACACCTTC.

The chain joins TRBV28 to TRBJ2-1, with 9 bases fitting TRBD2. This CDR3 comprises 13 residues. CDR1 and CDR2 (germline): MDHEN, SYDVKM. V trimming: 6 bases; J trimming: 6 bases; junction bases outside the gene matches: 3. CDR3 loop: CASRASGVNEQFF. The CDR3 DNA sequence: TGTGCCAGCAGGGCTAGCGGGGTCAATGAGCAGTTCTTC.

The chain employs TRBV3-1 and TRBJ2-5; TRBD2 agrees at 9 bases. This CDR3 spans 15 amino acids. Germline loops: CDR1 LGHDT, CDR2 YNNKEL (reference sequence). The trim removed 4 bases at V and 5 bases at J, leaving 8 bases unmatched. CDR3 nucleotides: TGTGCCAGCAGCCTGCGGGGGGGCCTCGGTGAGACCCAGTACTTC. Its translation is CASSLRGGLGETQYF.

The rearrangement uses TRBV29-1 and TRBJ1-1, with D possibly matching TRBD1 (5 bases). Trimming pared 6 bases from V and 10 bases from J, leaving 15 bases between. The germline V gene has CDR1 SQVTM and CDR2 ANQGSEA. This CDR3 is 11 amino acids long. The CDR3 spells CSVGGAGRAFF. The CDR3, as DNA: TGCAGCGTGGGAGGGGCAGGGAGAGCTTTCTTT.

The rearrangement links TRBV25-1 to TRBJ1-2, with 7 bases fitting TRBD1. CDR3 length: 13 amino acids. The germline V gene encodes CDR1 MGHDK and CDR2 SYGVNS. The J segment lost 6 bases and the V segment lost 6 bases, leaving 7 bases of the junction unmatched. CDR3: CASSANRGDGYTF. For the CDR3, the DNA is TGTGCCAGCAGCGCGAACAGGGGCGATGGCTACACCTTC.

This chain joins TRBV2 and TRBJ2-7; no reliable D call. Looked up from germline, CDR1 is SNHLY and CDR2 is FYNNEI. The CDR3 has 14 residues. V gave up 2 bases and J gave up 0 bases, with 8 bases separating them. For the CDR3, the DNA is TGTGCCAGCAGTGAAAATGTCAACTCCTACGAGCAGTACTTC. This gives the protein CASSENVNSYEQYF. The variable domain in full, with the rest retrieved from reference TRBV2 and TRBJ2-7, is EPEVTQTPSHQVTQMGQEVILRCVPISNHLYFYWYRQILGQKVEFLVSFYNNEISEKSEIFDDQFSVERPDGSNFTLKIRSTKLEDSAMYFCASSENVNSYEQYFGPGTRLTVT.

The CDR3 region is CASRDGAQGYTF. In DNA, the CDR3 is TGTGCCAGCAGGGACGGGGCCCAGGGCTACACCTTC. The V call is TRBV6-5, the J call TRBJ1-2, with TRBD1 as a possible D gene (5 bases). The CDR3 runs to 12 residues. Trimming took 6 bases from V and 8 from J, leaving 13 bases between them. The V gene's germline CDR1 is MNHEY and CDR2 SVGAGI.

Comments on this clonotype: Because it lacks the conserved phenylalanine or tryptophan at the end, this CDR3 is likely a read error. V and J are TRBV30 and TRBJ1-1; 10 nucleotides line up with TRBD1. The V and J ends lost 8 bases and 0 bases, in that order; junction bases with no gene match: 9. The CDR3 consists of 15 residues. Germline assignment: CDR1 GTSNPN and CDR2 SVGIG (reference sequence). The CDR3 nucleotides are TGTGCCATGTACAGGGACAGGGGTCTGAACACTGAAGCTTTCCTT. Translating gives CAMYRDRGLNTEAFL.

The chain combines TRBV15 with TRBJ2-7; 10 bases agree with TRBD1. CDR3 length equals 15 residues. Per germline, CDR1 LNHNV and CDR2 YYDKDF (reference sequence). The V gene end was trimmed by 6 bases and the J gene end by 1 base; junction bases not matched to a gene: 6. CDR3: CATSRDRGLSYEQYF. The DNA of the CDR3 is TGTGCCACCAGTCGGGACAGGGGATTATCCTACGAGCAGTACTTC.

J is TRBJ1-2 and V is TRBV9; D gene uncertain. The germline V and J ends were trimmed by 1 base and 7 bases, with 17 bases remaining between them. Germline V lookup: CDR1 SGDLS, CDR2 YYNGEE. CDR3 size: 15 residues. CDR3: CASSVNDIRGGGYTF. The CDR3 nucleotides are TGTGCCAGCAGCGTAAATGACATCCGAGGCGGTGGCTACACCTTC.

This clonotype was picked up one time. Here the CDR3 DNA reads TGCAGCGTTGCGGTGAATGAAAAACTGTTTTTT. Encoded protein: CSVAVNEKLFF. The rearrangement uses TRBV29-1 and TRBJ1-4; D remains ambiguous. Trimming cost V 4 bases and J 5 bases, with 5 bases left between them. Germline lookup yields CDR1 SQVTM and CDR2 ANQGSEA. This CDR3 contains 11 residues.

This chain uses TRBV20-1 with TRBJ1-5, with 9 bases lining up with TRBD1. With V trimmed by 5 bases and J by 2 bases, 4 bases remained unmatched. Germline CDR1 DFQATT, CDR2 SNEGSKA (reference sequence). The length of the CDR3 is 14 residues. The CDR3 loop is CSADRGGGNQPQHF. The CDR3 nucleotides are TGCAGTGCTGACAGGGGGGGAGGCAATCAGCCCCAGCATTTT.

The chain carries TRBV28 and TRBJ2-7, with 9 bases matching TRBD1. The germline CDR1 and CDR2 sequences are MDHEN and SYDVKM. J gave up 4 bases and V 4 bases, and 8 bases lay outside the gene matches. The CDR3 loop spans 15 amino acids. The CDR3 nucleotides are TGTGCCAGCAGTTCTCCGGGACAGGGAGTGTACGAGCAGTACTTC. The encoded protein is CASSSPGQGVYEQYF.

The chain links TRBV14 to TRBJ2-7; D is uncertain. The germline V gene encodes CDR1 SGHDN and CDR2 FVKESK. CDR3 length: 14 amino acids. The V gene lost 4 bases and the J gene lost 1 base, with 11 bases spanning the gap. The CDR3 DNA reads as TGTGCCAGCAGCCTTATATTAGATTCCTACGAGCAGTACGTC. Amino acid sequence: CASSLILDSYEQYV.

V is TRBV19 and J is TRBJ1-1; D gene unclear. This CDR3 contains 12 residues. Germline V CDR1 and CDR2: LNHDA, SQIVND (reference sequence). V gave up 9 bases and J gave up 9 bases, with 17 bases separating them. Written as DNA, the CDR3 is TGTGCCAGCGGCCTTACGCAAGGGCAAGCTTTCTTT. Translation gives CASGLTQGQAFF. Supplemented by reference TRBV19 and TRBJ1-1, the full variable domain reads DGGITQSPKYLFRKEGQNVTLSCEQNLNHDAMYWYRQDPGQGLRLIYYSQIVNDFQKGDIAEGYSVSREKKESFPLTVTSAQKNPTAFYLCASGLTQGQAFFGQGTRLTVV.

The J gene is TRBJ2-1, the V gene TRBV14; 10 bases match TRBD1. The V gene's germline CDR1 is SGHDN and CDR2 FVKESK. CDR3 length equals 15 residues. J lost 7 bases, V lost 4 bases, and 7 bases had no gene match. CDR3 amino acids: CASSRRQGARNEQFF. The CDR3 bases are TGTGCCAGCAGCCGCCGACAGGGGGCGAGGAATGAGCAGTTCTTC. Based on the CDR3 plus reference TRBV14 and TRBJ2-1, the full variable domain is EAGVTQFPSHSVIEKGQTVTLRCDPISGHDNLYWYRRVMGKEIKFLLHFVKESKQDESGMPNNRFLAERTGGTYSTLKVQPAELEDSGVYFCASSRRQGARNEQFFGPGTRLTVL.

This clonotype was observed once. The V and J genes are TRBV3-1 and TRBJ1-5; D call uncertain. Trimming took off 5 bases at V and 7 bases at J, with 12 bases between the two ends. This CDR3 spans 13 amino acids. Germline values: CDR1 LGHDT, CDR2 YNNKEL (reference sequence). The CDR3 region has the DNA TGTGCCAGCAGCTGGGGAAGGGAACAGCCCCAGCATTTT. Translating it yields CASSWGREQPQHF.

This clonotype was observed once. The genes are TRBV5-1 and TRBJ2-7, with D possibly being TRBD2 (6 bases). Germline CDR1 and CDR2: SGHRS and YFSETQ. The CDR3 length is 15 residues. Trimming cost V 0 bases and J 7 bases, with 17 bases left between them. The CDR3 DNA sequence: TGCGCCAGCAGCTTGGTCCCTGGGGGGTCCGTGGAGCAGTACTTC. Encoded protein: CASSLVPGGSVEQYF.

The chain uses TRBV10-1 and TRBJ2-3; tentatively, D is TRBD1 (6 bases). Germline V gives CDR1 WNHNN, CDR2 SYGVQD (reference sequence). Deletions cut 8 bases from V and 0 bases from J, with 9 bases between. The CDR3 runs to 13 residues. CDR3: CASQGSSTDTQYF. As DNA, the CDR3 is TGCGCCAGCCAGGGGAGTAGCACAGATACGCAGTATTTT.

This chain links TRBV12-3 or TRBV12-4 with TRBJ2-4; D uncertain. The ends were cut back, 5 bases at V and 6 bases at J, with 8 bases in the middle. The CDR3 consists of 12 residues. The CDR3 here is CASSAGANIQYF. CDR3 nucleotides: TGTGCCAGCAGTGCCGGAGCAAACATTCAGTACTTC.

This chain links TRBV4-2 with TRBJ1-5; the D is unclear. Germline CDR1 and CDR2: LGHNA and YNFKEQ. V was clipped by 4 bases and J by 7 bases, with 32 bases between them. This CDR3 is built from 20 residues. For the CDR3, the DNA is TGTGCCAGCAGCCGCCCAGCCGGAGGGTGGCACACGGTGGAGGGCCAGCCCCAGCATTTT. Its translation: CASSRPAGGWHTVEGQPQHF.

The V and J genes are TRBV25-1 and TRBJ2-3; D gene ambiguous. The CDR3 extends over 11 amino acids. The V end lost 7 bases, the J end lost 8 bases, and 10 bases lay between the germline ends. CDR1 and CDR2 (germline): MGHDK, SYGVNS. The CDR3 loop reads CASIYLGTQYF. In DNA, the CDR3 is TGTGCCAGCATATATCTGGGTACGCAGTATTTT.

The chain couples TRBV7-9 to TRBJ1-3; D not certain. Trimming cost V 4 bases and J 2 bases, with 12 bases left between them. The germline gives CDR1 SEHNR, CDR2 FQNEAQ (reference sequence). There are 15 residues in the CDR3. The CDR3 here is CASSSLRGPGNTIYF. For the CDR3, the DNA is TGTGCCAGCAGCTCTCTCCGAGGACCTGGAAACACCATATATTTT.